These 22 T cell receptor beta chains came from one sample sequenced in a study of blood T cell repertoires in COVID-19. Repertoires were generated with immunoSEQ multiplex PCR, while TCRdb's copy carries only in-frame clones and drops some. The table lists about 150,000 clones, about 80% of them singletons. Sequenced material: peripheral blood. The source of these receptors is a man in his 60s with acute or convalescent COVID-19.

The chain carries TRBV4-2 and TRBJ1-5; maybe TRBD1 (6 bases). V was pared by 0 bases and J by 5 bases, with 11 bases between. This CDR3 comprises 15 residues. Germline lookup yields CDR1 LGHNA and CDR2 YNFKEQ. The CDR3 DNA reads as TGTGCCAGCAGCCAAGATGGGGGCACCCATCAGCCCCAGCATTTT. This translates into CASSQDGGTHQPQHF.

CDR3 coding DNA: TGTGCCACCTCCCGGGGGACAGGGGGGAATCAGCCCCAGCATTTT. This sequence encodes CATSRGTGGNQPQHF. The chain recombines TRBV2 with TRBJ1-5; 11 bases are a match to TRBD1. Germline lookup yields CDR1 SNHLY and CDR2 FYNNEI. This CDR3 has 15 amino acids. Trimming at V came to 10 bases and at J to 4 bases, leaving 9 bases not matched to a gene.

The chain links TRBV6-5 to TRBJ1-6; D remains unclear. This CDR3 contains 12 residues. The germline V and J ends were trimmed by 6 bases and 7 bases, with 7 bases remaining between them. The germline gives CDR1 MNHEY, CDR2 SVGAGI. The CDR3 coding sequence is TGTGCCAGCAGGAGAGGGAATTCACCCCTCCACTTT. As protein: CASRRGNSPLHF.

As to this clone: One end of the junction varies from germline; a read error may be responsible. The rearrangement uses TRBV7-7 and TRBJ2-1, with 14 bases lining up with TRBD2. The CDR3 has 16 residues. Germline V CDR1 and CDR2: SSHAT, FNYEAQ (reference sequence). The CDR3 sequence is CASSLGTSGSGNEQFF. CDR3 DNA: TGTGCTAGCAGCCTGGGGACTAGCGGGAGTGGCAATGAGCAGTTCTTC.

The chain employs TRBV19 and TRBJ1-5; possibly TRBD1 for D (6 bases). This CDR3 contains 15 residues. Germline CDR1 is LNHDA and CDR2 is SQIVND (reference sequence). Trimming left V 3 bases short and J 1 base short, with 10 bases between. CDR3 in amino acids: CASSIGDNSNQPQHF. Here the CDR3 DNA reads TGTGCCAGTAGTATCGGGGACAACAGCAATCAGCCCCAGCATTTT.

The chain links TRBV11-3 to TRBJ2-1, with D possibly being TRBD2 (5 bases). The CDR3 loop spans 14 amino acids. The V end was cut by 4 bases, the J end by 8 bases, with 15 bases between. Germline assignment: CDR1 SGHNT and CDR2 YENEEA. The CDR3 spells CASSSGLPPYEQFF. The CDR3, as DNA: TGTGCCAGCAGCTCCGGACTCCCTCCATATGAGCAGTTCTTC.

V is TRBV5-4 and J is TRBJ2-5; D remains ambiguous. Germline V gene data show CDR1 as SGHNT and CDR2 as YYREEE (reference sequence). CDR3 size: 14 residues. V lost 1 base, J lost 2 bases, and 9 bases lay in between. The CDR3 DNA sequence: TGTGCCAGCAGCTTGCCCCTAGGACAAGAGACCCAGTACTTC. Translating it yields CASSLPLGQETQYF.

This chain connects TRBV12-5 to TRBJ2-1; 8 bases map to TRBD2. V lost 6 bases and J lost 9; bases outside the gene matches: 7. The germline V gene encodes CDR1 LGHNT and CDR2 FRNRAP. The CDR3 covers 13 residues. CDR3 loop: CASGQGLDTEQFF. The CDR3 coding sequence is TGTGCTAGTGGGCAGGGACTAGACACTGAGCAGTTCTTC. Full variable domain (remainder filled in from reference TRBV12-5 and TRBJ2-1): DARVTQTPRHKVTEMGQEVTMRCQPILGHNTVFWYRQTMMQGLELLAYFRNRAPLDDSGMPKDRFSAEMPDATLATLKIQPSEPRDSAVYFCASGQGLDTEQFFGPGTRLTVL.

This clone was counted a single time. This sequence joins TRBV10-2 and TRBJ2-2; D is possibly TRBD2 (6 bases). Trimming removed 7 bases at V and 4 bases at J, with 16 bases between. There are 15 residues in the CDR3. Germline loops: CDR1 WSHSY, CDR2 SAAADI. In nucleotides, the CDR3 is TGCGCCAGCATCGAGAGCGGAGCGGGCACCGGGGAGCTGTTTTTT. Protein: CASIESGAGTGELFF.

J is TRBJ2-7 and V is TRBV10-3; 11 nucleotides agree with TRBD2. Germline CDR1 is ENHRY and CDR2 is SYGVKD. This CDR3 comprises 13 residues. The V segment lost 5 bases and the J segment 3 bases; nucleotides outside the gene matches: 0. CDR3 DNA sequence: TGTGCCATCAGTACTAGCGGGAGCTACGAGCAGTACTTC. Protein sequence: CAISTSGSYEQYF.

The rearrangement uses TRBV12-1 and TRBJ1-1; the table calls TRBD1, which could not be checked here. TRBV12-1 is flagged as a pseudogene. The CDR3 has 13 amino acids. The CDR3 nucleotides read TGTGCCAGCACCAGACAGGAGAACACTGAAGCTTTCTTT. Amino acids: CASTRQENTEAFF.

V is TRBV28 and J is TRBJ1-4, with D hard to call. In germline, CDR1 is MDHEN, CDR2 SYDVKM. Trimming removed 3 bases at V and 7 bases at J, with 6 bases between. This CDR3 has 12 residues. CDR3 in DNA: TGTGCCAGCAGTTTGGGCCCTGAAAAACTGTTTTTT. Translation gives CASSLGPEKLFF.

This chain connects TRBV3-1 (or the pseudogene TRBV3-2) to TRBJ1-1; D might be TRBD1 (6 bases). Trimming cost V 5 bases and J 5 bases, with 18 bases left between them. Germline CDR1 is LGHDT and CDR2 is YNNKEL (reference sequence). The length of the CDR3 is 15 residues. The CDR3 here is CASSKGGFEKTEAFF. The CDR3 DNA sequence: TGTGCCAGCAGCAAGGGGGGGTTTGAGAAAACTGAAGCTTTCTTT.

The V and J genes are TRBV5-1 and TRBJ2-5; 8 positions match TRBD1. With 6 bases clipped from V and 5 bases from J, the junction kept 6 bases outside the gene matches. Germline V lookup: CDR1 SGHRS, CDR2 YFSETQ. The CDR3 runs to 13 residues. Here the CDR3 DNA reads TGCGCCAGCACCGCAGGGGGCCGGGAGACCCAGTACTTC. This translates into CASTAGGRETQYF.

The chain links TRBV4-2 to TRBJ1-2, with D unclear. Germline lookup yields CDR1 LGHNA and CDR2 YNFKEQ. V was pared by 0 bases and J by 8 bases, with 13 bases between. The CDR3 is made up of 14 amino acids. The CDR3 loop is CASSQDRGVLGYTF. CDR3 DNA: TGTGCCAGCAGCCAAGATCGCGGGGTTCTCGGCTACACCTTC.

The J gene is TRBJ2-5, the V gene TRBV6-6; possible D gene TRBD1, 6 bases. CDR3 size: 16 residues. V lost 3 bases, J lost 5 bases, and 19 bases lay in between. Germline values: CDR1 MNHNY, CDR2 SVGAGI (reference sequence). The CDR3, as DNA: TGTGCCAGCAGTTATTCCTTACAGGGCGTAGGGGAGACCCAGTACTTC. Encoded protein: CASSYSLQGVGETQYF.

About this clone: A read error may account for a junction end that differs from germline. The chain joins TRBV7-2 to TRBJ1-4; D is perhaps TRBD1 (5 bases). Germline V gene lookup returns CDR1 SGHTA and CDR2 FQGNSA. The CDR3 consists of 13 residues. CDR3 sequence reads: CASSPGQRERLFF. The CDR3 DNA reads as TGTGCCAGCAGCCCAGGGCAGAGAGAAAGACTGTTTTTT.

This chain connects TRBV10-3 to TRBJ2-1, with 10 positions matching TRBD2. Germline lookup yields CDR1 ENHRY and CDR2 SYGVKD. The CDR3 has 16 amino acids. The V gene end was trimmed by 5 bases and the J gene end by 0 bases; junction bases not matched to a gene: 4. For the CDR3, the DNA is TGTGCCATCAGTTCCCGACTAGCGGGCTCCTACAATGAGCAGTTCTTC. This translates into CAISSRLAGSYNEQFF.

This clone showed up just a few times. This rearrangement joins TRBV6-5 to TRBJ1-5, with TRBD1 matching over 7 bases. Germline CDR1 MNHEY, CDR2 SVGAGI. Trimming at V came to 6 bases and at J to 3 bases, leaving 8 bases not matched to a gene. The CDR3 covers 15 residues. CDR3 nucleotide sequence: TGTGCCAGCAGGTTCGACAGGGCCGACAATCAGCCCCAGCATTTT. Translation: CASRFDRADNQPQHF.

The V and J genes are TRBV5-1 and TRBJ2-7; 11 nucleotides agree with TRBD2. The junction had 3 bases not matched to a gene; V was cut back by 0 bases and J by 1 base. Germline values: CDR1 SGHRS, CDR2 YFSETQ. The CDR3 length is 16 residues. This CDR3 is CASSLGGLAGSYEQYF. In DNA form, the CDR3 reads TGCGCCAGCAGCTTGGGAGGACTAGCGGGTTCCTACGAGCAGTACTTC.

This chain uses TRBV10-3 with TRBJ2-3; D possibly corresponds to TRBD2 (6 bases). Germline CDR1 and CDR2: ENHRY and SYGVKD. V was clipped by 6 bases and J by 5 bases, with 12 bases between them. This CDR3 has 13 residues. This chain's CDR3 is CAISWGTGDTQYF. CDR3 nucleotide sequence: TGTGCCATCAGCTGGGGGACTGGAGATACGCAGTATTTT.

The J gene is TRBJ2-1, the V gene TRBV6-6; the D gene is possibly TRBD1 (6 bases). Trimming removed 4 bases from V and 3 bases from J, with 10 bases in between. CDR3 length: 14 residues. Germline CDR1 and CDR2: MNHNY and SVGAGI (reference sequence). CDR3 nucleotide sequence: TGTGCCAGCAGTTCTGAGACAGGCTACAATGAGCAGTTCTTC. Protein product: CASSSETGYNEQFF.